Listed below are T cell receptor beta chains from one sample, sequenced in a study of T cells in Graves' hyperthyroidism and ophthalmopathy. From the multiplex PCR reads, TCRdb called clonotypes with MiXCR, one entry per CDR3 protein. The sample includes 300,000 to 400,000 distinct CDR3 sequences, roughly a fifth seen only once; the top ten take around 48%. Sequencing input: blood. These receptors were obtained from a woman between 50 and 59 years old with Graves' hyperthyroidism. Each CDR3 is given with its conserved first and last residue. A D gene is named only where the DNA matches it firmly. Not all rows give a size; the values are once, few, many and, for expanded clones, a class.

size	V	D	J	CDR3	DNA
many	TRBV5-8	.	TRBJ1-5	CASSFQGLSNQPQHF	TGTGCCAGCAGCTTTCAGGGCTTAAGCAATCAGCCCCAGCATTTT
.	TRBV19	.	TRBJ2-1	CASSTPGTNNEQFF	TGTGCCAGTAGCACTCCTGGGACCAACAATGAGCAGTTCTTC
many	TRBV30	.	TRBJ2-3	CAWEEAGMMNTQYF	TGTGCCTGGGAAGAGGCGGGGATGATGAATACGCAGTATTTT
few	TRBV3-1	.	TRBJ1-2	CASSQVRSSRGSGRGYGYTF	TGTGCCAGCAGCCAAGTCAGGTCAAGTCGGGGATCGGGCCGGGGCTATGGCTACACCTTC
many	TRBV7-9	TRBD2	TRBJ2-7	CASSLASGGRYEQYF	TGTGCCAGCAGCTTAGCAAGCGGGGGACGCTACGAGCAGTACTTC
many	TRBV2	.	TRBJ2-5	CASSVNSKTQYF	TGTGCCAGCAGTGTAAATAGCAAGACCCAGTACTTC
few	TRBV20-1	TRBD2	TRBJ2-3	CSARLAGDSTDTQYF	TGCAGTGCCCGACTAGCGGGGGATAGCACAGATACGCAGTATTTT
many	TRBV12-3/TRBV12-4	TRBD2	TRBJ2-3	CASSLYSGSGADTQYF	TGTGCCAGCAGTTTATATAGCGGGAGTGGGGCAGATACGCAGTATTTT
.	TRBV27	TRBD1	TRBJ2-5	CASSSPGTGGGEETQYF	TGTGCCAGCAGTTCTCCCGGAACAGGGGGCGGGGAAGAGACCCAGTACTTC
many	TRBV12-3/TRBV12-4	.	TRBJ1-6	CASSLAGGSPLHF	TGTGCCAGCAGTTTAGCAGGGGGTTCACCCCTCCACTTT
many	TRBV20-1	TRBD1	TRBJ1-2	CSAKETGRKGYTF	TGCAGTGCAAAGGAGACAGGGCGTAAGGGCTACACCTTC
.	TRBV10-3	.	TRBJ2-3	CAISEWRSSTDTQYF	TGTGCCATCAGTGAGTGGAGGTCTAGCACAGATACGCAGTATTTT
many	TRBV12-3/TRBV12-4	TRBD1	TRBJ2-3	CASRSGQGKSDTQYF	TGTGCCAGCAGGTCGGGACAGGGAAAATCAGATACGCAGTATTTT
few	TRBV12-3/TRBV12-4	.	TRBJ1-5	CASRAGNSNQPQHF	TGTGCCAGCAGGGCAGGGAATAGCAATCAGCCCCAGCATTTT
.	TRBV15	.	TRBJ2-5	CATSTLGAGRETQYF	TGTGCCACCAGCACATTGGGGGCTGGACGGGAGACCCAGTACTTC
many	TRBV20-1	.	TRBJ2-7	CSAREGGGYEQYF	TGCAGTGCTAGAGAGGGGGGCGGCTACGAGCAGTACTTC
.	TRBV11-2	TRBD1	TRBJ1-2	CASSQTGFYGYTF	TGTGCCAGCAGCCAGACAGGGTTTTATGGCTACACCTTC
few	TRBV4-1	TRBD2	TRBJ2-1	CASSQGLAGDYNEQFF	TGCGCCAGCAGCCAAGGATTAGCGGGAGATTACAATGAGCAGTTCTTC
many	TRBV20-1	TRBD1	TRBJ1-1	CSARRGTGGLRNTEAFF	TGCAGTGCTAGAAGAGGGACAGGGGGCCTCCGGAACACTGAAGCTTTCTTT
few	TRBV6-2/TRBV6-3	TRBD1	TRBJ2-7	CASSYPEDRDYEQYF	TGTGCCAGCAGTTACCCCGAAGACAGGGATTACGAGCAGTACTTC
.	TRBV3-1	.	TRBJ1-1	CASSRLQEEAFF	TGTGCCAGCAGCCGCCTACAGGAGGAAGCTTTCTTT
.	TRBV19	.	TRBJ2-2	CASSSPLSGELFF	TGTGCCAGTAGTTCCCCTCTTAGCGGGGAGCTGTTTTTT
many	TRBV30	.	TRBJ1-5	CAWSVQSGGTDPQHF	TGTGCCTGGAGTGTACAATCGGGGGGCACCGATCCCCAGCATTTT
.	TRBV24-1	.	TRBJ1-2	CATSDDSIGYTF	TGTGCCACCAGTGATGACTCTATTGGCTACACCTTC
.	TRBV7-8	TRBD2	TRBJ2-5	CASSPASTSFKHEETQYF	TGTGCCAGCAGCCCGGCGTCGACTAGCTTTAAACACGAAGAGACCCAGTACTTC
.	TRBV19	TRBD2	TRBJ2-1	CASSISGLATGDEQFF	TGTGCCAGTAGTATTAGCGGACTAGCGACCGGGGATGAGCAGTTCTTC
many	TRBV6-2/TRBV6-3	TRBD2	TRBJ2-7	CASRPSGSNNEQYF	TGTGCCAGCAGACCCAGCGGGAGCAATAACGAGCAGTACTTC
.	TRBV2	.	TRBJ1-2	CASRTAGGYTF	TGTGCCAGCAGAACTGCCGGGGGCTACACCTTC
many	TRBV5-1	.	TRBJ2-1	CASSLGGTVNEQFF	TGCGCCAGCAGCTTGGGCGGGACGGTAAATGAGCAGTTCTTC
few	TRBV11-2	TRBD1	TRBJ2-4	CASSVGGNIQYF	TGTGCCAGCAGCGTAGGGGGCAACATTCAGTACTTC
many	TRBV2	.	TRBJ1-6	CASSLQAPGEISPLHF	TGTGCCAGCAGTTTGCAGGCACCGGGCGAGATTTCACCCCTCCACTTT
.	TRBV6-1	TRBD2	TRBJ2-5	CASRNGLAGGGGETQYF	TGTGCCAGCAGAAACGGACTAGCGGGGGGCGGGGGAGAGACCCAGTACTTC
many	TRBV27	TRBD2	TRBJ2-7	CASRPGTSGSGEQYF	TGTGCCAGCAGACCCGGGACTAGCGGGAGCGGCGAGCAGTACTTC
.	TRBV7-9	TRBD2	TRBJ2-5	CASSSTTSGGREAQYF	TGTGCCAGCAGCTCAACGACTAGCGGGGGGAGGGAGGCCCAGTACTTC
many	TRBV6-1	.	TRBJ2-7	CASSGGQVSSYEQYF	TGTGCCAGCAGCGGGGGGCAGGTTAGCTCCTACGAGCAGTACTTC
many	TRBV30	.	TRBJ1-1	CAWSLGHRNTEAFF	TGTGCCTGGAGCTTAGGACATAGGAACACTGAAGCTTTCTTT
.	TRBV27	.	TRBJ1-1	CASSPIGSHKNTEAFF	TGTGCCAGCAGCCCAATAGGAAGCCATAAGAACACTGAAGCTTTCTTT
once	TRBV2	.	TRBJ2-3	CASSEKGIRADTQYF	TGTGCCAGCAGTGAAAAAGGGATACGCGCAGATACGCAGTATTTT
many	TRBV6-1	.	TRBJ2-3	CASSYGRGFTDTQYF	TGTGCCAGCAGTTACGGGCGGGGTTTCACAGATACGCAGTATTTT
many	TRBV12-3/TRBV12-4	TRBD1	TRBJ2-5	CASHRGWQETQYF	TGTGCCAGCCACAGGGGTTGGCAAGAGACCCAGTACTTC
few	TRBV5-5	.	TRBJ1-6	CASSLEQGYPPLHF	TGTGCCAGCAGCTTGGAGCAGGGATATCCACCCCTCCACTTT
.	TRBV7-9	TRBD1	TRBJ1-2	CASSTQGGPNGGYTF	TGTGCCAGCAGCACTCAGGGGGGGCCGAACGGTGGCTACACCTTC
many	TRBV20-1	.	TRBJ2-7	CSASDWAYEQYF	TGCAGTGCCTCGGACTGGGCCTACGAGCAGTACTTC
many	TRBV18	TRBD1	TRBJ1-2	CASSREPGGYGYTF	TGTGCCAGCTCAAGAGAGCCAGGGGGCTATGGCTACACCTTC
few	TRBV12-3/TRBV12-4	TRBD2	TRBJ2-7	CASRLSGRGSYEQYF	TGTGCCAGCAGACTTAGCGGGAGGGGCTCCTACGAGCAGTACTTC
many	TRBV7-2	.	TRBJ1-5	CASSGRAGSNQPQHF	TGTGCCAGCAGCGGGCGTGCAGGGAGCAATCAGCCCCAGCATTTT
many	TRBV15	.	TRBJ2-1	CATSRDLPGARNNEQFF	TGTGCCACCAGCAGAGATCTCCCGGGGGCGCGAAACAATGAGCAGTTCTTC
.	TRBV20-1	TRBD2	TRBJ2-5	CSARGPLAGEETQYF	TGCAGTGCTAGAGGGCCTCTAGCGGGAGAGGAGACCCAGTACTTC
many	TRBV12-3/TRBV12-4	TRBD2	TRBJ2-5	CASSLASGSSETQYF	TGTGCCAGCAGTTTAGCTAGCGGGAGTTCTGAGACCCAGTACTTC
few	TRBV12-3/TRBV12-4	TRBD1	TRBJ1-2	CASRGTGWYGYTF	TGTGCCAGCAGGGGGACAGGGTGGTATGGCTACACCTTC
many	TRBV25-1	.	TRBJ2-2	CASIRDTNTGELFF	TGTGCCAGCATCCGGGACACCAACACCGGGGAGCTGTTTTTT
.	TRBV20-1	TRBD1	TRBJ1-5	CSAPGQGTGQPQHF	TGCAGTGCTCCAGGACAGGGTACGGGTCAGCCCCAGCATTTT
many	TRBV11-2	.	TRBJ2-5	CASSRGWREETQYF	TGTGCCAGCAGCCGAGGGTGGCGGGAAGAGACCCAGTACTTC
many	TRBV7-9	.	TRBJ2-3	CASSPLTGTITDTQYF	TGTGCCAGCAGCCCGCTAACAGGGACCATCACAGATACGCAGTATTTT